This record covers a single T cell receptor beta chain. The method was immunoSEQ multiplex PCR; TCRdb's version includes in-frame clones alone and lacks a portion of them. The sample lists tens of thousands of clones, approximately 84% seen once, with about 7.3% in the top ten. These data belong to a study of OX40 agonist ivuxolimab in advanced cancers. Germline CDR1 and CDR2: SGHTA and FQGNSA. This CDR3 has 16 residues. Trimming cost V 2 bases and J 4 bases, with 15 bases left between them. The source of this sequence is an adult with an advanced solid tumor such as melanoma, head and neck, liver or kidney cancer. The chain has TRBV7-2 and TRBJ1-5; perhaps TRBD1 as D (5 bases). Sample: CD4+ or CD8+ T cells sorted from blood, taken in a trial of the OX40 agonist ivuxolimab. The CDR3 reads CASSLWGNGENQPQHF. The CDR3 nucleotides are TGTGCCAGCAGCTTATGGGGCAACGGGGAGAATCAGCCCCAGCATTTT.